These 28 T cell receptor beta chains were all obtained from the same sample, sequenced in a study of blood T cell repertoires in COVID-19. Some clones are missing from TCRdb's copy, which holds only in-frame ones; the method was immunoSEQ multiplex PCR. The sample records approximately 160,000 clones, more than 90% being singletons. Sequenced: peripheral blood. The receptors derive from a man between 50 and 59 years old with acute or convalescent COVID-19.

The chain is built from TRBV4-2 and TRBJ1-4; tentative D call: TRBD1 (6 bases). Germline CDR1 reads LGHNA; CDR2 reads YNFKEQ. This CDR3 region has 13 residues. Trimming shortened V by 4 bases and J by 7 bases, and 10 bases separated the two germline ends. CDR3 sequence: CASSLGTTEKLFF. In nucleotides, the CDR3 is TGTGCCAGCAGCCTGGGGACAACTGAAAAACTGTTTTTT.

This sequence joins TRBV27 and TRBJ2-7; D not resolved. CDR3 length: 14 amino acids. Trimming removed 2 bases at V and 0 bases at J, with 8 bases between. The germline V gene has CDR1 MNHEY and CDR2 SMNVEV (reference sequence). CDR3 sequence reads: CASSLSRSSYEQYF. CDR3 DNA: TGTGCCAGCAGTTTAAGTAGGAGCTCCTACGAGCAGTACTTC.

The genes are TRBV13 and TRBJ1-2; 9 positions agree with TRBD1. CDR1 and CDR2 from the germline V gene are PRHDT and FYEKMQ (reference sequence). V trimming: 3 bases; J trimming: 7 bases; junction bases outside the gene matches: 6. The CDR3 totals 14 residues. The DNA for the CDR3 is TGTGCCAGCAGCTTGGACAGGGGCCTTTCTGGCTACACCTTC. Encoded protein: CASSLDRGLSGYTF.

This chain connects TRBV27 to TRBJ1-1; a possible D gene is TRBD1 (6 bases). V lost 7 bases to trimming and J lost 1 base, with 10 bases between them. The CDR3 is 13 amino acids. CDR1 and CDR2 from the germline V gene are MNHEY and SMNVEV (reference sequence). The CDR3 coding sequence is TGTGCCAGCACTAAGACAGGGAACACTGAAGCTTTCTTT. Translation gives CASTKTGNTEAFF.

V gene TRBV19 combines with J gene TRBJ2-7, with a possible D match to TRBD2 (6 bases). Trimming stripped 0 bases from V and 4 bases from J, with 16 bases between. The CDR3 covers 16 residues. CDR1 and CDR2 from the germline V gene are LNHDA and SQIVND (reference sequence). The CDR3 DNA sequence: TGTGCCAGTAGTATAGACGCCGGGGGAGAATATTACGAGCAGTACTTC. It yields the protein CASSIDAGGEYYEQYF.

The chain couples TRBV3-1 (or the pseudogene TRBV3-2) to TRBJ2-1; the match to TRBD1 covers 10 bases. With 2 bases clipped from V and 8 bases from J, the junction kept 6 bases outside the gene matches. The germline V gene encodes CDR1 LGHDT and CDR2 YNNKEL (reference sequence). This CDR3 has 15 amino acids. In DNA, the CDR3 is TGTGCCAGCAGCCAACCGGGACAGGGGCTTGATGAGCAGTTCTTC. Protein sequence: CASSQPGQGLDEQFF.

In its sample, this clone was seen once. V gene TRBV30 combines with J gene TRBJ2-3; 7 bases line up with TRBD2. This CDR3 is built from 16 residues. The germline gives CDR1 GTSNPN, CDR2 SVGIG (reference sequence). Unmatched junction bases numbered 11, after V lost 0 bases and J lost 5 bases. CDR3 in DNA: TGTGCCTGGAGTGTGGCGGGAGTGGGGGGTGGAGATACGCAGTATTTT. The encoded protein is CAWSVAGVGGGDTQYF. Supplemented by reference TRBV30 and TRBJ2-3, the full variable domain reads SQTIHQWPATLVQPVGSPLSLECTVEGTSNPNLYWYRQAAGRGLQLLFYSVGIGQISSEVPQNLSASRPQDRQFILSSKKLLLSDSGFYLCAWSVAGVGGGDTQYFGPGTRLTVL.

The V call is TRBV6-5, the J call TRBJ1-4; tentative D call: TRBD1 (5 bases). Trimming removed 6 bases from V and 4 bases from J, with 15 bases in between. Germline V gives CDR1 MNHEY, CDR2 SVGAGI. The CDR3 contains 15 residues. The CDR3 protein is CASRKTRQSNEKLFF. For the CDR3, the DNA is TGTGCCAGCAGGAAGACGAGACAGAGTAATGAAAAACTGTTTTTT.

CDR3 coding DNA: TGTGCCATCAGTGAGTTCGCACCGAGCTCCTACAATGAGCAGTTCTTC. This translates into CAISEFAPSSYNEQFF. The chain carries TRBV10-3 and TRBJ2-1; D is unclear. This CDR3 has 16 residues. The ends were cut back, 1 base at V and 0 bases at J, with 10 bases in the middle. CDR1 is ENHRY, CDR2 SYGVKD, per germline.

A single count supports this clone. The CDR3: CASSSLRAAIYGYTF. In DNA form, the CDR3 reads TGTGCCAGCAGCTCCCTGAGGGCTGCGATCTATGGCTACACCTTC. The V call is TRBV5-8, the J call TRBJ1-2; no firm D call. V dropped 3 bases and J dropped 4 bases, with 16 bases sitting between them. The CDR3 has 15 residues. The germline CDR1 and CDR2 sequences are SGHTS and YDEGEE.

The gene calls are TRBV14 and TRBJ1-5, with no clear D. The CDR3 loop spans 13 amino acids. With 5 bases removed from V and 4 bases from J, the gap between germline ends came to 9 bases. CDR1 is SGHDN and CDR2 is FVKESK in the germline V gene. In DNA, the CDR3 is TGTGCCAGCAGCTCCCAGAATAATCAGCCCCAGCATTTT. It translates to CASSSQNNQPQHF.

This chain connects TRBV6-6 to TRBJ2-1, with D possibly being TRBD1 (6 bases). Germline lookup yields CDR1 MNHNY and CDR2 SVGAGI (reference sequence). This CDR3 is built from 12 residues. The CDR3 DNA follows: TGTGCAAGTAAGGGGGAGTGGGATGAGCAGTTCTTC. Translating it yields CASKGEWDEQFF.

The chain recombines TRBV7-8 with TRBJ2-2; 9 bases map to TRBD1. The V gene end was trimmed by 3 bases and the J gene end by 4 bases; junction bases not matched to a gene: 9. This CDR3 spans 17 amino acids. Per the germline V gene, CDR1 is SGHVS and CDR2 is FQNEAQ. CDR3: CASSFGTGQGPTGELFF. The CDR3 nucleotides are TGTGCCAGCAGCTTTGGGACGGGACAGGGCCCCACCGGGGAGCTGTTTTTT.

The J gene is TRBJ2-1, the V gene TRBV5-1; TRBD2 matches at 11 bases. With 0 bases clipped from V and 7 bases from J, the junction kept 9 bases outside the gene matches. The length of the CDR3 is 17 residues. Looked up from germline, CDR1 is SGHRS and CDR2 is YFSETQ. In nucleotides, the CDR3 is TGCGCCAGCAGCTTGGCCCCTTTAGCGGGAGGGCCGAATGAGCAGTTCTTC. As protein: CASSLAPLAGGPNEQFF.

The genes are TRBV5-1 and TRBJ2-3, with D possibly TRBD1 on 6 matching bases. This CDR3 has 16 residues. Germline V gene data show CDR1 as SGHRS and CDR2 as YFSETQ. Trimming left V 4 bases short and J 0 bases short, with 15 bases between. CDR3 sequence: CASSPQPQGSTDTQYF. The CDR3 nucleotides are TGCGCCAGCAGCCCCCAACCCCAGGGGAGCACAGATACGCAGTATTTT.

The chain recombines TRBV7-3 with TRBJ2-7; D is possibly TRBD1 (5 bases). CDR3 length equals 12 residues. Between the trimmed V and J ends, which lost 8 bases and 4 bases, there was a span of 12 bases. Germline CDR1 is SGHTA and CDR2 is FQGTGA. CDR3 sequence (DNA): TGTGCCAGCCTGAACAGGCGATACGAGCAGTACGTC. Its protein is CASLNRRYEQYV.

This clone was counted a single time. V and J are TRBV18 and TRBJ2-3, with TRBD1 matching over 9 bases. With V trimmed by 0 bases and J by 2 bases, 9 bases remained unmatched. CDR3 length equals 18 residues. From germline, CDR1 is KGHSH and CDR2 LQKENI. CDR3: CASSPPNIGQGSTDTQYF. In DNA, the CDR3 is TGTGCCAGCTCACCACCGAATATAGGACAGGGGTCCACAGATACGCAGTATTTT. Full variable domain (remainder filled in from reference TRBV18 and TRBJ2-3): NAGVMQNPRHLVRRRGQEARLRCSPMKGHSHVYWYRQLPEEGLKFMVYLQKENIIDESGMPKERFSAEFPKEGPSILRIQQVVRGDSAAYFCASSPPNIGQGSTDTQYFGPGTRLTVL.

This chain connects TRBV18 to TRBJ1-5; a weak D match, TRBD1 (6 bases). Deletions cut 4 bases from V and 5 bases from J, with 9 bases between. In germline, CDR1 is KGHSH, CDR2 LQKENI. This CDR3 has 13 amino acids. The CDR3 coding sequence is TGTGCCAGCTCACGGGACACTTATCAGCCCCAGCATTTT. As protein: CASSRDTYQPQHF.

The chain employs TRBV5-1 and TRBJ2-3, with D tentatively TRBD2 (5 bases). CDR3 length equals 17 residues. Between the trimmed V and J ends, which lost 4 bases and 0 bases, there was a span of 18 bases. Germline assignment: CDR1 SGHRS and CDR2 YFSETQ. CDR3 residues: CASSPRRSGGSTDTQYF. The CDR3 DNA reads TGCGCCAGCAGCCCCCGGCGGAGCGGTGGGAGCACAGATACGCAGTATTTT.

The rearrangement joins TRBV15 to TRBJ1-2; D remains ambiguous. The germline gives CDR1 LNHNV, CDR2 YYDKDF (reference sequence). The CDR3 is 15 residues long. V dropped 0 bases and J dropped 5 bases, with 13 bases sitting between them. The CDR3 DNA reads as TGTGCCACCAGCAGAGATCTGTTGGTTCGGTATGGCTACACCTTC. Its translation: CATSRDLLVRYGYTF.

The chain links TRBV5-6 to TRBJ1-3; 8 bases match TRBD1. Germline CDR1 is SGHDT and CDR2 is YYEEEE. J lost 4 bases, V lost 7 bases, and 7 bases had no gene match. The CDR3 runs to 14 residues. CDR3 loop: CASLKTGAGNTIYF. The CDR3 DNA sequence: TGTGCCAGCTTAAAGACAGGGGCGGGAAACACCATATATTTT.

The V gene is TRBV19, the J gene TRBJ1-1; TRBD1 agrees at 7 bases. The CDR3 contains 14 residues. CDR1 LNHDA and CDR2 SQIVND come from the germline V gene (reference sequence). J gave up 2 bases and V 7 bases, and 7 bases lay outside the gene matches. The CDR3 region is CASTETGTNTEAFF. The CDR3 DNA follows: TGTGCCAGTACCGAGACAGGGACTAACACTGAAGCTTTCTTT.

The CDR3 region is CASSLPSGLGGNEQFF. The CDR3 DNA reads TGTGCCAGCAGCCTACCTAGCGGGCTTGGGGGCAATGAGCAGTTCTTC. V is TRBV7-9 and J is TRBJ2-1; TRBD2 matches 8 bases. The V gene end was trimmed by 5 bases and the J gene end by 6 bases; junction bases not matched to a gene: 12. Germline values: CDR1 SEHNR, CDR2 FQNEAQ (reference sequence). CDR3 length: 16 residues.

The rearrangement links TRBV4-3 to TRBJ2-1, with D possibly being TRBD2 (7 bases). The germline V gene encodes CDR1 LGHNA and CDR2 YSLEER. There are 17 residues in the CDR3. V shed 0 bases and J shed 0 bases, with 12 bases lying between them. CDR3 bases: TGCGCCAGCAGCCAAGATTTGCGGGGGCCCTCCTACAATGAGCAGTTCTTC. Amino acids: CASSQDLRGPSYNEQFF.

The chain couples TRBV30 to TRBJ1-2; D is ambiguous. The germline V gene has CDR1 GTSNPN and CDR2 SVGIG (reference sequence). The CDR3 runs to 16 residues. This CDR3 reads CAGLWQNNFSNYGYTF. The CDR3 nucleotides read TGTGCTGGACTCTGGCAGAACAATTTCTCTAACTATGGCTACACCTTC.

The chain carries TRBV7-9 and TRBJ1-1; 8 positions agree with TRBD1. CDR3 length: 13 residues. The V and J ends lost 3 bases and 10 bases, in that order; junction bases with no gene match: 7. CDR1 is SEHNR and CDR2 is FQNEAQ in the germline V gene (reference sequence). The CDR3 DNA sequence: TGTGCCAGCAGCTTGCCCCAGGGGGCGGGAGCTTTCTTT. Protein product: CASSLPQGAGAFF.

V usage is TRBV11-2 and J usage is TRBJ2-7; D call uncertain. This CDR3 has 12 residues. CDR1 and CDR2 from the germline V gene are SGHAT and FQNNGV. V shed 4 bases and J shed 0 bases, with 4 bases lying between them. The CDR3, as DNA: TGTGCCAGCAGCTACGGCTCCTACGAGCAGTACTTC. Residues: CASSYGSYEQYF.

V usage is TRBV4-1 and J usage is TRBJ2-7; 7 bases match TRBD1. The length of the CDR3 is 19 residues. Unmatched junction bases numbered 17, after V lost 0 bases and J lost 3 bases. The germline gives CDR1 MGHRA, CDR2 YSYEKL. DNA of the CDR3: TGCGCCAGCAGCCAAGAAGTGGGCCAGGGGGTAGGGCCCAGCTACGAGCAGTACTTC. As protein: CASSQEVGQGVGPSYEQYF.